The present T cell receptor beta chain was sequenced within a study of prognosis after radiotherapy for stage I lung cancer. From genomic DNA, two-round multiplex PCR was used to amplify TCR beta CDR3. Each TRBV and TRBJ gene had its own primer in the first PCR round. TCRdb reprocessed the multiplex PCR reads with MiXCR, giving one entry per CDR3 protein. This sample has around 13,000 distinct CDR3 sequences; approximately 30% occur once, and the top ten carry about an eighth. This clonotype was detected many times. V was shortened by 4 bases and J by 6 bases, with 13 bases between the two germline ends. This CDR3 is 13 amino acids long. Germline V CDR1 and CDR2: DFQATT, SNEGSKA (reference sequence).

The TCR comes from a donor aged 50 or older with non-small cell lung cancer. The rearrangement joins TRBV20-1 to TRBJ2-1, with unresolved D. Sequencing used PBMCs, obtained before or after stereotactic body radiation therapy (not recorded which). CDR3 in amino acids: CSATLPTANEQFF. CDR3 sequence (DNA): TGCAGTGCTACGCTTCCAACGGCCAATGAGCAGTTCTTC.